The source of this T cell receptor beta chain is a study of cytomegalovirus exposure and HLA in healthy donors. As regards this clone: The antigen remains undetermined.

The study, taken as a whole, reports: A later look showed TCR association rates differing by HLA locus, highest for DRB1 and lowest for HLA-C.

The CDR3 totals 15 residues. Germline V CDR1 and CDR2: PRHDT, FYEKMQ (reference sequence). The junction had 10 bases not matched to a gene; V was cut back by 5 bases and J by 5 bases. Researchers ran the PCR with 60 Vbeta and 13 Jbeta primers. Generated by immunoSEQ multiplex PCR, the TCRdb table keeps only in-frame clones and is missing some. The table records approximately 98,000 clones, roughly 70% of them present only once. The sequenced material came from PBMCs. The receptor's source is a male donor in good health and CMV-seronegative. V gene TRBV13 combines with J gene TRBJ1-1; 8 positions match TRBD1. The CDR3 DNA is TGTGCCAGCAGCCCAGGACAGGGTTTTGGGACTGAAGCTTTCTTT. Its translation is CASSPGQGFGTEAFF.